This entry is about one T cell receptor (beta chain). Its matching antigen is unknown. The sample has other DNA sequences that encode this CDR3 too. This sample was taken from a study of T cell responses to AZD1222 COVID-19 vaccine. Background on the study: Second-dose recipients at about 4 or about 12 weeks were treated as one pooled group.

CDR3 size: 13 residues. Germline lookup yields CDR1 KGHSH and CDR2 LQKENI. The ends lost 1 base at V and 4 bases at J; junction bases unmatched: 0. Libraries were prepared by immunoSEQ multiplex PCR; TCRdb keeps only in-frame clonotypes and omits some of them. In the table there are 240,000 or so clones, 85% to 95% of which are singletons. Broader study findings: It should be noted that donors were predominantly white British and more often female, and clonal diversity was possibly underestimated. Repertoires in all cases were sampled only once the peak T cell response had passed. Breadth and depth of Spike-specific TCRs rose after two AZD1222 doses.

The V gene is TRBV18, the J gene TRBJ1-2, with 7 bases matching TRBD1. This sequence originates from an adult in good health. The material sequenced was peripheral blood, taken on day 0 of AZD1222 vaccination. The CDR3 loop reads CASSPRDSYGYTF. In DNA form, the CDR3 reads TGTGCCAGCTCACCACGGGACAGCTATGGCTACACCTTC.